Listed here is a single TCR beta chain. The sample originates from a study of blood T cell repertoires in COVID-19. Turning to the study itself: The origin of the acute and convalescent COVID-19 samples was the United States, Italy and Spain. The cDNA or gDNA used as material had been derived from T cells, B-cell-depleted T cells, or PBMCs.

This CDR3 has 15 residues. Germline-derived CDR1 and CDR2 are SGHAT and FQNNGV. Trimming at V came to 8 bases and at J to 4 bases, leaving 9 bases not matched to a gene. Method: immunoSEQ multiplex PCR; TCRdb's copy keeps in-frame clones and lacks some. The sample contains hundreds of thousands of clones, 80% to 90% of which appear only once. Sequenced sample: peripheral blood. This chain joins TRBV11-2 and TRBJ1-4, with 8 bases that match TRBD1. This clonotype was obtained from a man aged 35 to 55 with acute or convalescent COVID-19. The CDR3 protein is CASGKRTGLNEKLFF. CDR3 bases: TGTGCCAGCGGGAAAAGGACAGGGCTTAATGAAAAACTGTTTTTT.